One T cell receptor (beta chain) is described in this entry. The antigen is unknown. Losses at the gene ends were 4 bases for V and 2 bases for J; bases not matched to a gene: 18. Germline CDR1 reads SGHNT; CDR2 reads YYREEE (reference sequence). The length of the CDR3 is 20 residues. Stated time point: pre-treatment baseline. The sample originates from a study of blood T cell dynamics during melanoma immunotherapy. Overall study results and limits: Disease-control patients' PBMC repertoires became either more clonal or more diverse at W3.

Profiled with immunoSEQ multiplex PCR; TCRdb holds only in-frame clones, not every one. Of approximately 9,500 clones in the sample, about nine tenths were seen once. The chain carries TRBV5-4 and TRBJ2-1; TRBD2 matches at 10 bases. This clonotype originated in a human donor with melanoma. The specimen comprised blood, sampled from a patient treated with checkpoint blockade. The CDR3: CASSQWAASGSRRPYNEQFF. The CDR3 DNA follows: TGTGCCAGCAGCCAGTGGGCGGCTAGCGGGAGTCGGAGACCCTACAATGAGCAGTTCTTC.